This T cell receptor (beta chain) derives from a study of cytomegalovirus exposure and HLA in healthy donors. Study summary: A subsequent analysis stated that the 100 to 150 validation repertoires were run on the same platform as the roughly 670 first-cohort repertoires. Study-wide results and limits: In vitro checks showed that three CMV-associated chains really do target CMV antigens.

A remark on this clone: Its antigen is unknown.

This CDR3 is built from 13 residues. Trimming removed 0 bases from V and 14 bases from J; junction bases left unmatched: 4. Per the germline V gene, CDR1 is LGHNA and CDR2 is YNFKEQ. Clones were sequenced by immunoSEQ multiplex PCR, and TCRdb holds only the in-frame ones, with some missing. This sample yields more than 250,000 clones, of which 90% are seen a single time; 3.1% belongs to the top ten. Separation from the roughly 670-subject first cohort characterized the approximately 130-subject validation cohort, to which the donors belonged. The rearrangement links TRBV4-2 to TRBJ1-4; 9 bases match TRBD1. The receptor was derived from a woman aged 25 to 39 in good health and CMV-seronegative. Sequenced input: PBMCs. This CDR3 is CASSQDIGQGLFF. In DNA form, the CDR3 reads TGTGCCAGCAGCCAAGATATTGGACAGGGGCTGTTTTTT.